What follows describes a single TCR beta chain. The antigen remains undetermined. These data are taken from a study of radiotherapy plus CTLA-4 blockade in lung cancer. Study as a whole: Objective responses were observed in about a sixth of patients, and disease control was achieved by just over 30%. General study points: An expansion of tumor-derived TCR clones occurred in blood after radiotherapy plus ipilimumab.

Here immunoSEQ multiplex PCR was the method, and the copy in TCRdb shows in-frame clones only, minus some. The data show around 130,000 clones, over 80% seen once. In chemo-refractory metastatic non-small-cell lung cancer, patients got ipilimumab CTLA-4 blockade together with focal radiation. The V and J ends lost 1 base and 1 base respectively, with 8 bases between them. Germline V gives CDR1 SGHTS, CDR2 YDEGEE. The CDR3 extends over 14 amino acids. The chain recombines TRBV5-8 with TRBJ1-1; D is uncertain. The TCR sequence derives from a human donor with non-small cell lung cancer that progressed on radiotherapy plus ipilimumab. This specimen was peripheral blood, taken from a patient treated with radiotherapy plus ipilimumab. The CDR3 region has the DNA TGTGCCAGCAGCTTGTTTAAGGGGAACACTGAAGCTTTCTTT. It yields the protein CASSLFKGNTEAFF.